A single sample gave rise to the 28 T cell receptor beta chains below, sequenced in a study of T-cell reconstitution after alpha-beta-depleted transplantation in children. Using unique molecular identifiers, the investigators prepared the TCRbeta library. MiXCR, run by TCRdb on the PCR reads, gives a single entry per CDR3 protein. This sample has about 610,000 distinct CDR3 sequences, with about 11% found just once. The specimen was PBMCs from the stem cell graft donor, collected from the stem cell graft. These receptor sequences come from a human donor who donated a stem cell graft to a child with acute myeloid leukemia.

This clonotype was seen repeatedly, ten times or more. The chain couples TRBV10-3 to TRBJ1-1, with 7 bases lining up with TRBD1. The germline CDR1 and CDR2 sequences are ENHRY and SYGVKD. This CDR3 contains 12 residues. The J segment lost 4 bases and the V segment lost 10 bases, leaving 6 bases of the junction unmatched. Here the CDR3 DNA reads TGTGCCAACAGGGGAGTTAGCACTGAAGCTTTCTTT. Its protein product is CANRGVSTEAFF.

This clonotype was found a few times. The chain joins TRBV4-3 to TRBJ2-2; D not certain. Germline loops: CDR1 LGHNA, CDR2 YSLEER. Deletions cut 3 bases from V and 3 bases from J, with 5 bases between. The CDR3 extends over 13 amino acids. CDR3 sequence (DNA): TGCGCCAGCAGCCAGTTTTACACCGGGGAGCTGTTTTTT. Amino acids: CASSQFYTGELFF.

In this sample, this clonotype turned up many times. V is TRBV20-1 and J is TRBJ2-7; D perhaps matches TRBD1 (6 bases). The germline V and J ends were trimmed by 5 bases and 3 bases, with 11 bases remaining between them. This CDR3 is 12 amino acids long. Germline V gives CDR1 DFQATT, CDR2 SNEGSKA (reference sequence). CDR3 loop: CSAQDRLYEQYF. In nucleotides, the CDR3 is TGCAGTGCTCAAGACAGGCTCTACGAGCAGTACTTC.

This clonotype was counted at least ten times. V usage is TRBV4-3 and J usage is TRBJ2-5; D might be TRBD2 (6 bases). The CDR3 contains 14 residues. Per germline, CDR1 LGHNA and CDR2 YSLEER. The V end was cut by 1 base, the J end by 3 bases, with 9 bases between. In DNA form, the CDR3 reads TGCGCCAGCAGCCAAGGTGGGGGGAAAGAGACCCAGTACTTC. It codes for CASSQGGGKETQYF.

The CDR3: CASSVGTSSNQPQHF. In nucleotides, the CDR3 is TGTGCCAGCAGCGTAGGGACGAGCAGCAATCAGCCCCAGCATTTT. The rearrangement joins TRBV9 to TRBJ1-5, with D uncertain. The CDR3 runs to 15 residues. Trimming took off 0 bases at V and 1 base at J, with 8 bases between the two ends. Germline CDR1 is SGDLS and CDR2 is YYNGEE.

The chain employs TRBV20-1 and TRBJ1-2; D is unresolved. The CDR3 extends over 11 amino acids. Germline assignment: CDR1 DFQATT and CDR2 SNEGSKA (reference sequence). Trimming removed 2 bases from V and 4 bases from J, with 5 bases in between. This chain's CDR3 is CSARLSYGYTF. In DNA, the CDR3 is TGCAGTGCTAGACTGTCCTATGGCTACACCTTC.

The chain combines TRBV7-2 with TRBJ2-3; D may be TRBD2 (5 bases). V was pared by 4 bases and J by 6 bases, with 14 bases between. The CDR3 covers 14 residues. Per germline, CDR1 SGHTA and CDR2 FQGNSA. The CDR3 loop reads CASSSPLAGDTQYF. CDR3 in DNA: TGTGCCAGCAGCTCGCCCCTAGCAGGCGATACGCAGTATTTT.

This rearrangement joins TRBV4-3 to TRBJ2-4, with D perhaps being TRBD1 or TRBD2 (6 bases each). The length of the CDR3 is 15 residues. Trimming removed 0 bases from V and 5 bases from J, with 11 bases in between. The V gene's germline CDR1 is LGHNA and CDR2 YSLEER. The CDR3 bases are TGCGCCAGCAGCCAAGAGAGGGGGGCCCAAAACATTCAGTACTTC. Protein: CASSQERGAQNIQYF.

The chain links TRBV5-1 to TRBJ1-4, with 7 bases fitting TRBD1. Trimming removed 5 bases from V and 6 bases from J; junction bases left unmatched: 7. This CDR3 comprises 14 residues. From germline, CDR1 is SGHRS and CDR2 YFSETQ. This CDR3 is CASRGGTVDEKLFF. CDR3 nucleotides: TGCGCCAGCAGGGGGGGGACAGTGGATGAAAAACTGTTTTTT.

This clonotype was counted between two and nine times. The genes are TRBV3-1 and TRBJ2-1; D may be TRBD2 (7 bases). The germline V gene has CDR1 LGHDT and CDR2 YNNKEL (reference sequence). The CDR3 is 16 residues long. The V and J ends lost 0 bases and 7 bases respectively, with 16 bases between them. In DNA form, the CDR3 reads TGTGCCAGCAGCCAAGAAGGGGGGGGGTTTACGAATGAGCAGTTCTTC. Amino acid sequence: CASSQEGGGFTNEQFF.

This clonotype appeared a few times. The CDR3 DNA reads as TGCGCCAGCAGCTTGAAACAGGGGTCGGGCGAGCAGTACTTC. Its translation: CASSLKQGSGEQYF. The V and J genes are TRBV5-1 and TRBJ2-7; 7 nucleotides match TRBD1. The J segment lost 6 bases and the V segment lost 1 base, leaving 7 bases of the junction unmatched. Germline V lookup: CDR1 SGHRS, CDR2 YFSETQ. This CDR3 contains 14 residues.

The rearrangement joins TRBV7-6 to TRBJ2-3, with TRBD2 matching 7 bases. The V segment lost 5 bases and the J segment 0 bases; nucleotides outside the gene matches: 8. The CDR3 loop spans 16 amino acids. Germline V gives CDR1 SGHVS, CDR2 FNYEAQ. CDR3 DNA sequence: TGTGCCAGCAGCGATACGACTAGCACTAGCACAGATACGCAGTATTTT. Its translation is CASSDTTSTSTDTQYF.

The chain uses TRBV21-1 and TRBJ2-5; TRBD2 is the table's D call and was not checked against the DNA. TRBV21-1 is annotated as a pseudogene. CDR3 length: 20 residues. CDR3 loop: CASGLGEGLECGGPQETQYF. For the CDR3, the DNA is TGTGCCAGCGGACTAGGAGAGGGATTAGAGTGCGGGGGGCCCCAAGAGACCCAGTACTTC.

V usage is TRBV27 and J usage is TRBJ2-1; TRBD2 matches at 8 bases. V lost 6 bases and J lost 8; bases outside the gene matches: 6. This CDR3 comprises 13 residues. Germline V gene data show CDR1 as MNHEY and CDR2 as SMNVEV (reference sequence). The CDR3 protein is CASRTSGRYEQFF. The CDR3 DNA reads TGTGCCAGCAGGACGAGCGGGAGATATGAGCAGTTCTTC.

This clonotype was found many times. The V call is TRBV20-1, the J call TRBJ1-3; possibly TRBD1 for D (5 bases). This CDR3 is 14 amino acids long. Per germline, CDR1 DFQATT and CDR2 SNEGSKA (reference sequence). V lost 6 bases to trimming and J lost 4 bases, with 16 bases between them. Here the CDR3 reads CSAPVEGPGNTIYF. CDR3 in DNA: TGCAGTGCCCCTGTCGAGGGGCCAGGAAACACCATATATTTT.

The rearrangement joins TRBV6-4 to TRBJ2-3; 7 nucleotides align to TRBD1. CDR3 length: 14 residues. The ends lost 5 bases at V and 4 bases at J; junction bases unmatched: 6. The germline V gene encodes CDR1 MRHNA and CDR2 SNTAGT. CDR3 nucleotides: TGTGCCAGCAGTCTCCGACAGGGCCCAGATACGCAGTATTTT. Encoded protein: CASSLRQGPDTQYF.

V and J are TRBV25-1 and TRBJ2-4; no reliable D call. CDR3 size: 11 residues. The V end lost 1 base, the J end lost 8 bases, and 3 bases lay between the germline ends. CDR1 is MGHDK, CDR2 SYGVNS, per germline. CDR3 amino acids: CASSESDIQYF. CDR3 nucleotide sequence: TGTGCCAGCAGTGAATCCGACATTCAGTACTTC.

Many counts were recorded for this clonotype. The V call is TRBV6-6, the J call TRBJ1-5; no definite D call. The V end was cut by 4 bases, the J end by 5 bases, with 6 bases between. From germline, CDR1 is MNHNY and CDR2 SVGAGI (reference sequence). The CDR3 extends over 12 amino acids. CDR3 nucleotide sequence: TGTGCCAGCAGTTTTCCGGATCAGCCCCAGCATTTT. Translating gives CASSFPDQPQHF.

In its sample, this clonotype was seen many times. The rearrangement uses TRBV29-1 and TRBJ1-4, with TRBD1 matching over 9 bases. Germline loops: CDR1 SQVTM, CDR2 ANQGSEA. J was trimmed by 5 bases and V by 4 bases; bases with no gene match: 2. The CDR3 has 13 amino acids. CDR3 in amino acids: CSVGTGENEKLFF. The CDR3 nucleotides are TGCAGCGTTGGGACAGGGGAGAATGAAAAACTGTTTTTT.

There are many counts of this clonotype. The V and J genes are TRBV20-1 and TRBJ2-1, with 7 bases matching TRBD2. Trimming at V came to 1 base and at J to 0 bases, leaving 6 bases not matched to a gene. CDR3 length equals 16 residues. From germline, CDR1 is DFQATT and CDR2 SNEGSKA (reference sequence). The DNA for the CDR3 is TGCAGTGCTAGAGTCTCCGGGGGGAGCTCCTACAATGAGCAGTTCTTC. Translated, it gives CSARVSGGSSYNEQFF.

V usage is TRBV11-3 and J usage is TRBJ2-3, with D possibly being TRBD1 or TRBD2 (5 bases each). Germline lookup yields CDR1 SGHNT and CDR2 YENEEA. The CDR3 totals 16 residues. V shed 5 bases and J shed 4 bases, with 19 bases lying between them. The CDR3 region has the DNA TGTGCCAGCAGCCTGGGGATCCGAGGGGAAGCAGATACGCAGTATTTT. Residues: CASSLGIRGEADTQYF.

This sequence joins TRBV6-2 or TRBV6-3 and TRBJ1-1; no definite D call. V dropped 4 bases and J dropped 2 bases, with 11 bases sitting between them. The germline V gene encodes CDR1 MNHEY and CDR2 SVGEGT. The CDR3 loop spans 14 amino acids. In DNA form, the CDR3 reads TGTGCCAGCAGTTCCAGTACATCTAACACTGAAGCTTTCTTT. It translates to CASSSSTSNTEAFF.

The chain combines TRBV6-4 with TRBJ1-5; D gene unclear. The CDR3 totals 13 residues. The V end was cut by 10 bases, the J end by 1 base, with 11 bases between. Germline values: CDR1 MRHNA, CDR2 SNTAGT. DNA for the CDR3: TGTGCCAACAAGACGGGAAGCAATCAGCCCCAGCATTTT. It translates to CANKTGSNQPQHF.

CDR3 amino acids: CASSRLAGAGSSSYEQYF. Written as DNA, the CDR3 is TGTGCCAGCAGCCGACTAGCGGGAGCGGGTTCTAGCTCCTACGAGCAGTACTTC. The gene calls are TRBV13 and TRBJ2-7, with 12 bases fitting TRBD2. This CDR3 has 18 residues. Per the germline V gene, CDR1 is PRHDT and CDR2 is FYEKMQ (reference sequence). J lost 0 bases, V lost 5 bases, and 11 bases had no gene match.

This clonotype has more than one count but fewer than ten. The V call is TRBV10-3, the J call TRBJ2-1; 12 bases are shared with TRBD2. Unmatched junction bases numbered 7, after V lost 1 base and J lost 6 bases. There are 17 residues in the CDR3. Germline CDR1 and CDR2: ENHRY and SYGVKD. The CDR3 loop reads CAISEFQKGLAGNEQFF. CDR3 coding DNA: TGTGCCATCAGTGAGTTCCAGAAGGGACTAGCGGGCAATGAGCAGTTCTTC.

The gene calls are TRBV12-3 or TRBV12-4 and TRBJ1-1; no clear D gene. The CDR3 runs to 14 residues. The V end was cut by 6 bases, the J end by 1 base, with 12 bases between. This CDR3 is CASSPPPANTEAFF. The DNA for the CDR3 is TGTGCCAGCAGCCCCCCCCCAGCGAACACTGAAGCTTTCTTT.

The rearrangement links TRBV3-1 to TRBJ2-7; D gene uncertain. The V end lost 5 bases, the J end lost 3 bases, and 8 bases lay between the germline ends. CDR1 and CDR2 (germline): LGHDT, YNNKEL (reference sequence). The CDR3 has 12 amino acids. CDR3 nucleotides: TGTGCCAGCAGCTACGTAGGCTACGAGCAGTACTTC. It encodes CASSYVGYEQYF.

The chain joins TRBV20-1 to TRBJ1-1; TRBD1 matches 8 bases. After removal of 3 bases from V and 2 bases from J, the junction contained 5 bases not matched to a gene. Per germline, CDR1 DFQATT and CDR2 SNEGSKA (reference sequence). The CDR3 contains 14 residues. In DNA form, the CDR3 reads TGCAGTGCTAGTGGAGGACAGGGTAACACTGAAGCTTTCTTT. Translated: CSASGGQGNTEAFF.